This T cell receptor (beta chain) stems from a study of cytotoxic CD8 clonotypes in ibrutinib-treated CLL. Study background: Investigators reported about 25 partial and 2 complete responses; after median roughly 63 months, around 15 patients remained remitted and approximately twelve progressed. Mean values per sample were 250,000 to 300,000 productive templates and 94,082 productive rearrangements.

Comment on this clone: Its antigen is as yet unknown.

CDR3 length: 13 amino acids. Germline assignment: CDR1 LNHDA and CDR2 SQIVND (reference sequence). Trimming shortened V by 8 bases and J by 4 bases, and 15 bases separated the two germline ends. Roughly 2 micrograms of genomic DNA, which was extracted from cryopreserved PBMCs, served as the material used for the TCR beta libraries. Study-wide results and caveats: Baseline values of clonality outstripped age-matched healthy donors and followed circulating CD8+ T-cell counts.

The repertoire was sequenced with immunoSEQ multiplex PCR; TCRdb's copy has only in-frame clones and lacks some. The repertoire holds 65,000 to 80,000 clones, with less than 90% as singletons. The specimen was PBMCs, collected after 24 months of ibrutinib treatment. The rearrangement uses TRBV19 and TRBJ2-7; D perhaps matches TRBD2 (6 bases). The receptor was derived from a human donor with chronic lymphocytic leukemia. CDR3 sequence: CASRGTDPYEQYF. The CDR3 nucleotides read TGTGCCAGTCGGGGGACGGATCCATACGAGCAGTACTTC.